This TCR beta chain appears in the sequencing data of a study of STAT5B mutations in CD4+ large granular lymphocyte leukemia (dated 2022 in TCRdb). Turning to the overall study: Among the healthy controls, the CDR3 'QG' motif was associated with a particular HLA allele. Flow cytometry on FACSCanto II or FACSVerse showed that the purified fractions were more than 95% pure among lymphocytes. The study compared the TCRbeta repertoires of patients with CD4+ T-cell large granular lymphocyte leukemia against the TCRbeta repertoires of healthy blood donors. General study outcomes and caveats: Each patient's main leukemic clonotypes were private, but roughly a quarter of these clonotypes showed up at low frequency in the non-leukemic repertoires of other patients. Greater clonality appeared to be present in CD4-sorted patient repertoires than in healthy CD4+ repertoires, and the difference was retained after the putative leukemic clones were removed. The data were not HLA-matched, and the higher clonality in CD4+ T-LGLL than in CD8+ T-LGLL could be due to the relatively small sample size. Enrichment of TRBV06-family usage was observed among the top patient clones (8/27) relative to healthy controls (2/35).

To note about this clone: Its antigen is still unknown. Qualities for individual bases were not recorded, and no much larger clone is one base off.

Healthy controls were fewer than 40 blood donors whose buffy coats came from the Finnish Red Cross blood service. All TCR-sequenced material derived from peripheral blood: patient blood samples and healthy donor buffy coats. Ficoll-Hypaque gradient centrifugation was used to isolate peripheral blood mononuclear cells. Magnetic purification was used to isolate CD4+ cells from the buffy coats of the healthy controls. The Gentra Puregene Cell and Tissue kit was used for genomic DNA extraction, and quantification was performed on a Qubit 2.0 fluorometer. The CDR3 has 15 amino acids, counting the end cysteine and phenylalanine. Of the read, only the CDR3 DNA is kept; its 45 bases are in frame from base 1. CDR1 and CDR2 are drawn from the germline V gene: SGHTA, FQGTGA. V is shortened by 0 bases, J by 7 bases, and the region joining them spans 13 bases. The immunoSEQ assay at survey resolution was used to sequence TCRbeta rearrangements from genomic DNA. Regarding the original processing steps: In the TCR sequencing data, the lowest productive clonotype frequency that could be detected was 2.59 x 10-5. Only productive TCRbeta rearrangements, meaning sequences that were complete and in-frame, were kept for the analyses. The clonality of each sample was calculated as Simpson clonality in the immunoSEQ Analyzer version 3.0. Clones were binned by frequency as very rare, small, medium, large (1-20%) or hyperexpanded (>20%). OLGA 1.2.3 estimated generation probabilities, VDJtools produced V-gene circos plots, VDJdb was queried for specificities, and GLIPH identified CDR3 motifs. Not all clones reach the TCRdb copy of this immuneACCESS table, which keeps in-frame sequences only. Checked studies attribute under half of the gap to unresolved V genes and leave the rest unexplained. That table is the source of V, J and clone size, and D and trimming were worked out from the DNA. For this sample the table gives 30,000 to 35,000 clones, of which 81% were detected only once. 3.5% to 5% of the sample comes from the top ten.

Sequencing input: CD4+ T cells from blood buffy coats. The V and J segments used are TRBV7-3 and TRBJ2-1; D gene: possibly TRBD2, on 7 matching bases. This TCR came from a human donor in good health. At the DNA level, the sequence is TGTGCCAGCAGCTTAACGAGGGGGGGAGGGAATGAGCAGTTCTTC. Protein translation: CASSLTRGGGNEQFF.